This is a list of T cell receptor beta chains from one sample in a study of CD4 T cells in relation to SARS-CoV-2 and coronaviruses. Clones were sequenced by immunoSEQ multiplex PCR, and TCRdb holds only the in-frame ones, with some missing. This table holds about 43,000 clones, approximately 80% found once. The antigens of these receptors remain unknown. Sequencing was performed on naive CD4+ T cells from PBMCs, cultured in vitro. The receptor set was obtained from an adult with COVID-19. CDR3s include the opening cysteine and the closing phenylalanine or tryptophan. The D gene is left open where the match is weak. Size is omitted from some rows. Given values are once, few, many or a class for expanded clones.

V,D,size,J,DNA,CDR3
TRBV7-2,-,-,TRBJ2-2,TGTGCCAGCAGCTTGCTTGGACCCTACACCGGGGAGCTGTTTTTT,CASSLLGPYTGELFF
TRBV12-3/TRBV12-4,-,-,TRBJ2-3,TGTGCCAGCACCGATAACTTTGGGGATACGCAGTATTTT,CASTDNFGDTQYF
TRBV11-3,-,-,TRBJ2-1,TGTGCCAGCAGCCCAGGGGGCGGGGGGAACAATGAGCAGTTCTTC,CASSPGGGGNNEQFF
TRBV5-6,TRBD1,once,TRBJ1-4,TGTGCCAGCAGCTTCGGGACAGGGGCAGCTAATGAAAAACTGTTTTTT,CASSFGTGAANEKLFF
TRBV28,-,-,TRBJ1-1,TGTGCCAGCAGTTTGTATGGGGGGAACACTGAAGCTTTCTTT,CASSLYGGNTEAFF
TRBV7-9,-,-,TRBJ2-2,TGTGCCAGCAGCCCTAGGTGGGGCATCACCGGGGAGCTGTTTTTT,CASSPRWGITGELFF
TRBV3-1/TRBV3-2,TRBD2,few,TRBJ2-1,TGTGCCAGCGGGGGCGGGACTAGTCACAATGAGCAGTTCTTC,CASGGGTSHNEQFF
TRBV7-6,-,-,TRBJ2-7,TGTGCCAGCAGCCGCCTCGTTGGGGCTAGCTACGAGCAGTACTTC,CASSRLVGASYEQYF
TRBV7-2,-,-,TRBJ2-2,TGTGCCAGCAGCTTCACCGGGGGGACAGGATTTGGTGCCGGGGAGCTGTTTTTT,CASSFTGGTGFGAGELFF
TRBV28,TRBD2,-,TRBJ2-1,TGTGCCGGGAAGAGCGGGAGGGCCCTGACAGGGGAGCAGTTCTTC,CAGKSGRALTGEQFF
TRBV5-1,TRBD1,-,TRBJ1-3,TGCGCCAGCAGCTTGGTAACAGGGGAAGGAAACACCATATATTTT,CASSLVTGEGNTIYF
TRBV27,-,-,TRBJ2-2,TGTGCCAGTAGGGGCCCCGAGGACGGGGAGCTGTTTTTT,CASRGPEDGELFF
TRBV6-5,-,once,TRBJ1-5,TGTGCCAGCAGTTACGACGCAAATCAGCCCCAGCATTTT,CASSYDANQPQHF
TRBV12-3/TRBV12-4,TRBD2,-,TRBJ2-1,TGTGCCAGCAGTCTACTAGCGGGAGTTGAGCAGTTCTTC,CASSLLAGVEQFF
TRBV5-4,TRBD1,-,TRBJ2-1,TGTGCCAGCAGCTCAAGGGGACAGGCGGGCAATGAGCAGTTCTTC,CASSSRGQAGNEQFF
TRBV20-1,-,few,TRBJ1-1,TGCAGTGCTAGTACCGACGGATTGAACACTGAAGCTTTCTTT,CSASTDGLNTEAFF
TRBV19,-,-,TRBJ2-7,TGTGCCAGTAGTATTCAGTCAGGGAGGATGTACGAGCAGTACTTC,CASSIQSGRMYEQYF
TRBV28,-,-,TRBJ2-5,TGTGCCAGCAGTATTGGAGGGGAGACCCAGTACTTC,CASSIGGETQYF
TRBV18,-,once,TRBJ1-1,TGTGCCAGCTCACCGGGCACAGGGAACACTGAAGCTTTCTTT,CASSPGTGNTEAFF
TRBV14,-,-,TRBJ1-2,TGTGCCAGCAGCCAAGTGGCCAACTATGGCTACACCTTC,CASSQVANYGYTF
TRBV30,TRBD2,-,TRBJ2-7,TGTGCCTGGGAAACAAGACTAGCGGGGAACTACGAGCAGTACTTC,CAWETRLAGNYEQYF
TRBV28,-,once,TRBJ1-1,TGTGCCAGCAGTTTATCGCAGCTGAACACTGAAGCTTTCTTT,CASSLSQLNTEAFF
TRBV7-2,-,-,TRBJ2-7,TGTGCCAGCAGCCTGGGACGAAGAACACCTTACGAGCAGTACTTC,CASSLGRRTPYEQYF
TRBV6-4,-,-,TRBJ2-2,TGTGCCAGCAGTGAAACAGGCTTCGCGAACACCGGGGAGCTGTTTTTT,CASSETGFANTGELFF
TRBV7-2,-,-,TRBJ2-5,TGTGCCAGCAGCGACCAAATGGAGACCCAGTACTTC,CASSDQMETQYF
TRBV11-2,-,-,TRBJ2-3,TGTGCCAGCACCAACCCCTTAACGGGCCGCACAGATACGCAGTATTTT,CASTNPLTGRTDTQYF
TRBV5-1,-,-,TRBJ2-1,TGCGCCAGCAGCCCCTCCGGGTACACCTACAATGAGCAGTTCTTC,CASSPSGYTYNEQFF